This paragraph covers one T cell receptor (beta chain) sequence. Its specificity is unknown. Terminally differentiated effector memory CD45RA+ cells were excluded from the naive CD8 cells, which were CD45RO-negative and positively selected for CCR7. This sample is drawn from a study of shared clonotypes between healthy human individuals. Study summary: Three plates each covered CD4 naive and memory; CD8 naive two, CD8 memory one.

With V trimmed by 6 bases and J by 0 bases, 8 bases remained unmatched. The germline V gene encodes CDR1 LNHNV and CDR2 YYDKDF (reference sequence). The CDR3 runs to 15 residues. Clones were sequenced by immunoSEQ multiplex PCR, and TCRdb holds only the in-frame ones, with some missing. The data contain approximately 1.9 million clones, 85% to 95% of them singletons. Study findings and constraints: Generation probabilities of non-shared clonotypes were lower (relative to those shared by all four donors). A handful of donors had roughly 5.2% of their naive CD4 clonotypes in common.

Sequences were obtained from naive CD8+ T cells from PBMCs. The chain is built from TRBV15 and TRBJ2-7; TRBD2 matches 7 bases. The sequence was collected from a man between 18 and 29 years old in good health. Some clones in this sample may be carry-over from other donors' samples. CDR3 sequence (DNA): TGTGCCACCAGACCCTCTGGCGGGAGCTCCTACGAGCAGTACTTC. Protein product: CATRPSGGSSYEQYF.